The 14 T cell receptor beta chains listed next were all sequenced from one sample in a study of shared clonotypes between healthy human individuals. Assay used: immunoSEQ multiplex PCR; TCRdb lists only in-frame clones, some missing. This sample yields more than 2 million clones, of which 90% to 95% are seen a single time; roughly 0.13% belongs to the top ten. Sample: naive CD4+ T cells sorted from blood. The subset is: CD45RA+ positively selected. The receptor set was obtained from a young man in good health.

The V gene is TRBV7-9, the J gene TRBJ1-5, with TRBD1 identical over 8 bases. The CDR3 has 16 amino acids. The J segment lost 4 bases and the V segment lost 4 bases, leaving 9 bases of the junction unmatched. The germline V gene encodes CDR1 SEHNR and CDR2 FQNEAQ (reference sequence). CDR3 sequence (DNA): TGTGCCAGCAGCTCCTCCGGGACAGGTGGAAATCAGCCCCAGCATTTT. Protein: CASSSSGTGGNQPQHF. The whole variable domain, remainder taken from reference TRBV7-9 and TRBJ1-5, is DTGVSQNPRHKITKRGQNVTFRCDPISEHNRLYWYRQTLGQGPEFLTYFQNEAQLEKSRLLSDRFSAERPKGSFSTLEIQRTEQGDSAMYLCASSSSGTGGNQPQHFGDGTRLSIL.

This clone was counted once. The V call is TRBV10-3, the J call TRBJ1-1, with D hard to call. From germline, CDR1 is ENHRY and CDR2 SYGVKD. The CDR3 length is 14 residues. V was cut by 6 bases and J by 1 base, with 12 bases left in between. CDR3 in DNA: TGTGCCATCAGGACTCCTACCCCGAACACTGAAGCTTTCTTT. Amino acid sequence: CAIRTPTPNTEAFF.

V and J are TRBV2 and TRBJ1-1; TRBD1 is a possible D gene (5 bases). This CDR3 has 14 amino acids. Germline V lookup: CDR1 SNHLY, CDR2 FYNNEI. The V gene lost 5 bases and the J gene lost 4 bases, with 14 bases spanning the gap. The CDR3 spells CASSSQGMTTEAFF. CDR3 DNA sequence: TGTGCCAGCAGTTCGCAGGGCATGACCACTGAAGCTTTCTTT.

The CDR3 bases are TGTGCCAGCAGTGTGGGGCTAACCACTGAAGCTTTCTTT. Amino acids: CASSVGLTTEAFF. The rearrangement joins TRBV25-1 to TRBJ1-1; TRBD1 is a possible D gene (5 bases). V was cut by 4 bases and J by 4 bases, with 10 bases left in between. The CDR3 covers 13 residues. Germline V CDR1 and CDR2: MGHDK, SYGVNS. The entire variable domain, with the rest obtained from reference TRBV25-1 and TRBJ1-1, is as follows: EADIYQTPRYLVIGTGKKITLECSQTMGHDKMYWYQQDPGMELHLIHYSYGVNSTEKGDLSSESTVSRIRTEHFPLTLESARPSHTSQYLCASSVGLTTEAFFGQGTRLTVV.

The V and J genes are TRBV29-1 and TRBJ2-3; no firm D call. The germline CDR1 and CDR2 sequences are SQVTM and ANQGSEA. V was trimmed by 6 bases and J by 2 bases, leaving 12 bases between them. The CDR3 is made up of 13 amino acids. CDR3 in DNA: TGCAGCGTGTCGGCCGGGCCCACAGATACGCAGTATTTT. Amino acid sequence: CSVSAGPTDTQYF.

This sequence joins TRBV5-1 and TRBJ2-6, with D maybe TRBD2 (5 bases). In germline, CDR1 is SGHRS, CDR2 YFSETQ. The CDR3 spans 16 residues. Trimming removed 0 bases at V and 0 bases at J, with 7 bases between. As DNA, the CDR3 is TGCGCCAGCAGCTTGGTCGGGGTCTCTGGGGCCAACGTCCTGACTTTC. Protein sequence: CASSLVGVSGANVLTF. Full variable domain (rest looked up from reference TRBV5-1 and TRBJ2-6): KAGVTQTPRYLIKTRGQQVTLSCSPISGHRSVSWYQQTPGQGLQFLFEYFSETQRNKGNFPGRFSGRQFSNSRSEMNVSTLELGDSALYLCASSLVGVSGANVLTFGAGSRLTVL.

V gene TRBV19 combines with J gene TRBJ1-6; TRBD1 is a possible D gene (5 bases). This CDR3 has 14 residues. The V gene's germline CDR1 is LNHDA and CDR2 SQIVND (reference sequence). The germline V and J ends were trimmed by 3 bases and 9 bases, with 12 bases remaining between them. CDR3 sequence: CASSIPGYASPLHF. The CDR3 nucleotides read TGTGCCAGTAGTATCCCAGGGTATGCTTCACCCCTCCACTTT.

V is TRBV27 and J is TRBJ1-5, with D unresolved. With 6 bases removed from V and 3 bases from J, the gap between germline ends came to 6 bases. Germline V gene data show CDR1 as MNHEY and CDR2 as SMNVEV (reference sequence). The CDR3 loop spans 12 amino acids. CDR3 bases: TGTGCCAGCAGGGGTTTCAATCAGCCCCAGCATTTT. It translates to CASRGFNQPQHF.

This rearrangement joins TRBV5-1 to TRBJ2-5, with 8 positions matching TRBD2. The CDR3 consists of 15 residues. Germline values: CDR1 SGHRS, CDR2 YFSETQ. V shed 0 bases, J shed 5 bases, and the junction held 6 bases outside the gene matches. Written as DNA, the CDR3 is TGCGCCAGCAGCTTGGCAACTAGCGGTGGGGAGACCCAGTACTTC. This codes for CASSLATSGGETQYF.

This chain links TRBV19 with TRBJ2-7; the match to TRBD2 covers 10 bases. With 6 bases clipped from V and 5 bases from J, the junction kept 10 bases outside the gene matches. The CDR3 consists of 15 residues. The germline V gene encodes CDR1 LNHDA and CDR2 SQIVND (reference sequence). This CDR3 is CASRPLAGTGNEQYF. The DNA of the CDR3 is TGTGCCAGTAGGCCACTAGCGGGGACGGGTAACGAGCAGTACTTC.

The rearrangement uses TRBV10-2 and TRBJ2-7, with TRBD2 matching over 7 bases. Germline assignment: CDR1 WSHSY and CDR2 SAAADI. The CDR3 contains 14 residues. Trimming removed 2 bases from V and 2 bases from J; junction bases left unmatched: 3. In DNA form, the CDR3 reads TGCGCCAGCAGTGAGAGACTAGCCGCCTACGAGCAGTACTTC. Translation gives CASSERLAAYEQYF.

The V gene is TRBV27, the J gene TRBJ2-7, with 10 nucleotides matching TRBD1. Germline CDR1 MNHEY, CDR2 SMNVEV (reference sequence). The J segment lost 0 bases and the V segment lost 1 base, leaving 3 bases of the junction unmatched. This CDR3 region has 16 residues. CDR3 bases: TGTGCCAGCAGTTTATGGAGACAGGGGGCCTCCTACGAGCAGTACTTC. Translated: CASSLWRQGASYEQYF.

V is TRBV4-1 and J is TRBJ1-3, with D perhaps matching TRBD1 (6 bases). V lost 2 bases, J lost 4 bases, and 21 bases lay in between. CDR1 and CDR2 from the germline V gene are MGHRA and YSYEKL. This CDR3 has 18 amino acids. The DNA for the CDR3 is TGCGCCAGCAGCCAAACGGCATCTAGGGGGACACACGGAAACACCATATATTTT. The encoded protein is CASSQTASRGTHGNTIYF.

The J gene is TRBJ2-7, the V gene TRBV28, with 12 nucleotides matching TRBD1. Germline V lookup: CDR1 MDHEN, CDR2 SYDVKM. The CDR3 extends over 14 amino acids. V lost 7 bases to trimming and J lost 4 bases; unmatched junction nucleotides: 5. Written as DNA, the CDR3 is TGTGCCAGCACCTGGGGACAGGGGGCTTACGAGCAGTACTTC. Protein sequence: CASTWGQGAYEQYF.